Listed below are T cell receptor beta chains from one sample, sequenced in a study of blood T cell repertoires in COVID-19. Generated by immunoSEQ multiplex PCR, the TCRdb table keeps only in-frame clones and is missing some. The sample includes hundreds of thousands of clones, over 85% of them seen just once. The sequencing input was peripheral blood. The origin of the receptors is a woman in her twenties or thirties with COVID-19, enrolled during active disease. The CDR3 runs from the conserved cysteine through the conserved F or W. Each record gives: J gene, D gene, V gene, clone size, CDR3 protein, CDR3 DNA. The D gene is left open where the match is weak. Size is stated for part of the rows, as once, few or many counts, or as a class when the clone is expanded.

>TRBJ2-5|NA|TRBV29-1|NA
CSVGWLDQETQYF
TGCAGCGTTGGATGGCTCGACCAAGAGACCCAGTACTTC
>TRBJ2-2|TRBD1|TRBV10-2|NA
CASTDRGDTGELFF
TGCGCCAGCACCGACAGGGGGGACACCGGGGAGCTGTTTTTT
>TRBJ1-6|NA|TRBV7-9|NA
CASSLTLLEMGSPLHF
TGTGCCAGCAGCTTAACACTTCTGGAGATGGGTTCACCCCTCCACTTT
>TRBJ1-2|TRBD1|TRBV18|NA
CASSPPGDRGNYGYTF
TGTGCCAGCTCACCACCCGGGGACAGGGGTAACTATGGCTACACCTTC
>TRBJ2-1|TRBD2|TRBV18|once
CASSPDGSGVPSYNEQFF
TGTGCCAGCTCACCCGATGGTAGCGGGGTTCCCTCCTACAATGAGCAGTTCTTC
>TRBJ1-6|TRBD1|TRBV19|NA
CASRFDRGSVSPLHF
TGTGCCAGTAGATTTGACAGGGGATCTGTTTCACCCCTCCACTTT
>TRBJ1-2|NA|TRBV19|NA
CATSPVGGAVNYGYTF
TGTGCCACCTCCCCAGTCGGAGGGGCAGTTAACTATGGCTACACCTTC
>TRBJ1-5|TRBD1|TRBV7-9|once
CASSFSAGGANNQPQHF
TGTGCCAGCAGCTTTAGCGCAGGGGGCGCAAACAATCAGCCCCAGCATTTT
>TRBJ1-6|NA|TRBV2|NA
CASSGSWLEANSPLHF
TGTGCCAGCAGTGGGTCGTGGCTCGAGGCAAATTCACCCCTCCACTTT
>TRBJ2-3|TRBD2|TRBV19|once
CASSTYPPIPGLAGGRTDTQYF
TGTGCCAGTAGTACCTACCCACCCATCCCGGGACTAGCGGGGGGGAGGACAGATACGCAGTATTTT
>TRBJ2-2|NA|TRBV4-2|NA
CASSLRGLSATGELFF
TGTGCCAGCAGCCTGCGGGGTCTCTCAGCCACCGGGGAGCTGTTTTTT
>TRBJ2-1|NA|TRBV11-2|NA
CASSSHSGIPYNEQFF
TGTGCCAGCAGCTCCCATAGTGGTATCCCCTACAATGAGCAGTTCTTC
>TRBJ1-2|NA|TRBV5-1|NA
CASSLVTGSAYGYTF
TGCGCCAGCAGCTTGGTAACTGGCAGCGCTTATGGCTACACCTTC
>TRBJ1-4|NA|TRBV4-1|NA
CASRQPGVDEKLFF
TGCGCCAGCCGTCAACCCGGAGTGGATGAAAAACTGTTTTTT
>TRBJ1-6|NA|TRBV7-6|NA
CASSPLGSYNSPLHF
TGTGCCAGCAGCCCCCTCGGGTCCTATAATTCACCCCTCCACTTT
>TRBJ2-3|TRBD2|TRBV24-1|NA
CATSDTPGLADTVTDTQYF
TGTGCCACCAGTGATACCCCTGGACTAGCGGATACAGTAACAGATACGCAGTATTTT
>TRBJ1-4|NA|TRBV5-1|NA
CASSLNPGGATNEKLFF
TGCGCCAGCAGCCTAAACCCGGGGGGCGCAACTAATGAAAAACTGTTTTTT
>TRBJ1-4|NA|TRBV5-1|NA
CASSLVGQGNEKLFF
TGCGCCAGCAGCTTGGTAGGGCAGGGCAATGAAAAACTGTTTTTT
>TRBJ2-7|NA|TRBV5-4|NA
CASSSQGNEQYF
TGTGCCAGCAGCTCACAGGGAAACGAGCAGTACTTC
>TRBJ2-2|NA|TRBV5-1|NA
CASGLTGPGTGELFF
TGCGCCAGCGGACTTACAGGGCCGGGCACCGGGGAGCTGTTTTTT
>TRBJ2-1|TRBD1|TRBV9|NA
CASSVAGGTVFNEQFF
TGTGCCAGCAGCGTGGCCGGTGGGACAGTATTCAATGAGCAGTTCTTC
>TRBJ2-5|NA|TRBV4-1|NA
CASSWFREETQYF
TGCGCCAGCAGTTGGTTCCGGGAAGAGACCCAGTACTTC
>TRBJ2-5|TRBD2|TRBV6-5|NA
CASTGGGLGTQYF
TGTGCCAGCACAGGCGGGGGTTTGGGGACCCAGTACTTC
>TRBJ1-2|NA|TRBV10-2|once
CASSARANYGYTF
TGCGCCAGCAGTGCCAGGGCTAACTATGGCTACACCTTC
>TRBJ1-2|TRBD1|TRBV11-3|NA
CASSLETGTAGYTF
TGTGCCAGCAGCTTAGAGACAGGGACGGCTGGCTACACCTTC
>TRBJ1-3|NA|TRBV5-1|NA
CASSPLGGNTIYF
TGCGCCAGCAGCCCCCTCGGGGGAAACACCATATATTTT
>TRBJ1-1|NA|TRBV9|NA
CASTQTPGASEAFF
TGTGCCAGCACCCAAACCCCAGGGGCGAGTGAAGCTTTCTTT
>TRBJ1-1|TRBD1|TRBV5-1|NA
CASSLVPDGTAKVFF
TGCGCCAGCAGCTTAGTACCGGACGGGACAGCTAAAGTTTTCTTT
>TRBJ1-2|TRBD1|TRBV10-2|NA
CASKDRGLDYTF
TGCGCCAGCAAGGACAGGGGGCTTGACTACACCTTC
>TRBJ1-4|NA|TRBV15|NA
CATSRDLQGWEKLFF
TGTGCCACCAGCAGAGATCTCCAGGGGTGGGAAAAACTGTTTTTT
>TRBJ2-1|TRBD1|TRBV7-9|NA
CASSALFTSGGPYNEQFF
TGTGCCAGCAGCGCCCTTTTTACCTCAGGGGGACCATACAATGAGCAGTTCTTC
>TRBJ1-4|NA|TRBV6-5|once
CASSYSNRANEKLFF
TGTGCCAGCAGTTACTCAAACAGGGCTAATGAAAAACTGTTTTTT
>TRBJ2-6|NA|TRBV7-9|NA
CASSLGLAGANVLTF
TGTGCCAGCAGCTTAGGGCTAGCGGGGGCCAACGTCCTGACTTTC
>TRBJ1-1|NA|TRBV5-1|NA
CASSLGQRDTEAFF
TGCGCCAGCAGCTTGGGACAGCGGGACACTGAAGCTTTCTTT
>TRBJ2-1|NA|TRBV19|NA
CASSILAYNEQFF
TGTGCCAGTAGTATTCTTGCCTACAATGAGCAGTTCTTC
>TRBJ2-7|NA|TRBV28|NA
CASSSFWGRSYEQYF
TGTGCCAGCAGTTCATTTTGGGGCCGCTCCTACGAGCAGTACTTC
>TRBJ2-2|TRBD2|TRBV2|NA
CASSARAGGPSTGELFF
TGTGCCAGCAGTGCGAGAGCGGGGGGGCCAAGCACCGGGGAGCTGTTTTTT
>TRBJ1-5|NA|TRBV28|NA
CASSPGQRGNQPQHF
TGTGCCAGCAGTCCCGGACAAAGGGGCAATCAGCCCCAGCATTTT
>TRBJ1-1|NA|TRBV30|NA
CAWSSVNTEAFF
TGTGCCTGGAGTTCTGTGAACACTGAAGCTTTCTTT
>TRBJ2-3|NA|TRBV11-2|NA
CASSIWTGDTSTDTQYF
TGTGCCAGCAGCATTTGGACGGGGGATACTAGCACAGATACGCAGTATTTT
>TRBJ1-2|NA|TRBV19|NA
CASSIGGDGYTF
TGTGCCAGTAGTATAGGCGGAGATGGCTACACCTTC
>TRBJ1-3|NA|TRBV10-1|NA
CASSDEGNTIYF
TGCGCCAGCAGTGATGAGGGAAACACCATATATTTT
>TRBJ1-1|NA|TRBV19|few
CASSMWQNTEAFF
TGTGCCAGTAGTATGTGGCAGAACACTGAAGCTTTCTTT
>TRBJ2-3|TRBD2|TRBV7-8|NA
CASSLGQAGGDTQYF
TGTGCCAGCAGCTTGGGGCAAGCGGGGGGAGATACGCAGTATTTT
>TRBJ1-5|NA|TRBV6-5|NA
CASSPGHSNQPQHF
TGTGCCAGCAGCCCCGGACATAGTAATCAGCCCCAGCATTTT
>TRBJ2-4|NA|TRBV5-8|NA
CASSLRRRDIQYF
TGTGCCAGCAGCCTGCGGCGGCGGGACATTCAGTACTTC
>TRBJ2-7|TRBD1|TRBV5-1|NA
CASSIQGAGEQYF
TGCGCCAGCTCAATACAGGGGGCGGGTGAGCAGTACTTC
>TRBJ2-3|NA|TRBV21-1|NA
CASSKDGGGHTDTQYF
TGTGCCAGCAGCAAAGATGGCGGGGGTCACACAGATACGCAGTATTTT
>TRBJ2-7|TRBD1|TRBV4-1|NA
CASSYGQGDYEQYF
TGCGCCAGCAGCTACGGACAGGGAGACTACGAGCAGTACTTT